The text below deals with one T cell receptor (beta chain). Its antigen is still unknown. CDR3 length: 12 amino acids. Trimming shortened V by 6 bases and J by 2 bases, and 9 bases separated the two germline ends. Germline values: CDR1 SGHRS, CDR2 YFSETQ. This specimen belongs to a study of cytomegalovirus exposure and HLA in healthy donors. Points from the study as a whole: An assumption of roughly uniform sequencing depth across donors underlay the presence/absence analyses.

Vbeta (60) and Jbeta (13) primers were used in the PCR. Assay: immunoSEQ multiplex PCR; the TCRdb copy retains only in-frame clones and omits some. The sample includes 200,000 or so clones, over 75% of them seen just once. The genes are TRBV5-1 and TRBJ2-7, with D possibly being TRBD1 (5 bases). The TCR originated in a girl under three years old in good health and CMV-seronegative. The sample consisted of PBMCs. CDR3 amino acids: CASNKTAYEQYF. CDR3 sequence (DNA): TGCGCCAGCAACAAGACAGCCTACGAGCAGTACTTC.